This T cell receptor (beta chain) was captured by sequencing in a study of cytomegalovirus exposure and HLA in healthy donors. For the study at large: From HLA-typed donors, an early data release held roughly 80 million unique TCRs. Study results and caveats: Listed as cytomegalovirus-associated were over 150 TCR beta chains.

All the people who gave samples were healthy bone marrow donors. This PCR relied on a set of 60 Vbeta primers and 13 Jbeta primers. Profiled with immunoSEQ multiplex PCR; TCRdb holds only in-frame clones, not every one. The data hold approximately 240,000 clones, with roughly 91% observed a single time. The junction had 10 bases not matched to a gene; V was cut back by 7 bases and J by 2 bases. The CDR3 extends over 16 amino acids. CDR1 is SNHLY, CDR2 FYNNEI, per germline. Concerning this clone: As yet, its antigen is unknown.

This sequence originates from a woman between 18 and 29 years old in good health and CMV-seronegative. This sequence joins TRBV2 and TRBJ2-7; 11 nucleotides line up with TRBD2. Sequenced sample: PBMCs. As DNA, the CDR3 is TGTGCCAGCACCGACGGTCTAGCGGGGGGCGCCTACGAGCAGTACTTC. Translated, it gives CASTDGLAGGAYEQYF.